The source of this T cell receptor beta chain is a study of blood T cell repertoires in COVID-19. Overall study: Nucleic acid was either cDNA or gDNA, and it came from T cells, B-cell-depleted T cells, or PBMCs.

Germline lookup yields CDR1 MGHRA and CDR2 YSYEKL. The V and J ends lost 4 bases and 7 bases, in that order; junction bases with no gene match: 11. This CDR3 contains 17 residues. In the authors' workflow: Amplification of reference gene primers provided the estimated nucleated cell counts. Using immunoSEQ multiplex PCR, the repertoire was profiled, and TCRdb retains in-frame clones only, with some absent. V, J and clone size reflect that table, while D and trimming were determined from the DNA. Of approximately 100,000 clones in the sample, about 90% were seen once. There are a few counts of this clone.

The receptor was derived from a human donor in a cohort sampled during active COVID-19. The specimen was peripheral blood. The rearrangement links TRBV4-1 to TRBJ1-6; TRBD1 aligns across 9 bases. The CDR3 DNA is TGCGCCAGCAGCCGGTGGGGACAGGGACAAGGAAATTCACCCCTCCACTTT. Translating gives CASSRWGQGQGNSPLHF.